This entry is about one T cell receptor (beta chain). The antigen is unknown. Profiling relied on immunoSEQ multiplex PCR, and the TCRdb table lists in-frame clones only, not all of them. Counted here are some 170,000 clones, about 83% occurring once; the ten biggest clones make up 1.4%. V was pared by 5 bases and J by 3 bases, with 7 bases of the junction left unmatched. The germline V gene encodes CDR1 LGHNA and CDR2 YNFKEQ. The CDR3 is 17 residues long. The data are from a study of cytomegalovirus exposure and HLA in healthy donors. Study information: The same platform used for the approximately 670 first-cohort repertoires was also used for the 120 validation repertoires, as a later analysis reported.

Whole-study findings and limits: According to reports, the classifier identified cytomegalovirus status with high specificity and sensitivity. Most TCR sequences were uncommon, yet certain public TCRs appeared in many donors. 164 TCR beta chains were listed as cytomegalovirus-associated.

The chain carries TRBV4-2 and TRBJ2-7, with TRBD2 identical over 16 bases. Sequencing was performed on PBMCs. This receptor was identified in a woman aged 25 to 39 in good health and CMV-seronegative. Written as DNA, the CDR3 is TGTGCCAGCAGCTTGGGGACTAGCGGGGGGGCCAACTACGAGCAGTACTTC. Its protein product is CASSLGTSGGANYEQYF.